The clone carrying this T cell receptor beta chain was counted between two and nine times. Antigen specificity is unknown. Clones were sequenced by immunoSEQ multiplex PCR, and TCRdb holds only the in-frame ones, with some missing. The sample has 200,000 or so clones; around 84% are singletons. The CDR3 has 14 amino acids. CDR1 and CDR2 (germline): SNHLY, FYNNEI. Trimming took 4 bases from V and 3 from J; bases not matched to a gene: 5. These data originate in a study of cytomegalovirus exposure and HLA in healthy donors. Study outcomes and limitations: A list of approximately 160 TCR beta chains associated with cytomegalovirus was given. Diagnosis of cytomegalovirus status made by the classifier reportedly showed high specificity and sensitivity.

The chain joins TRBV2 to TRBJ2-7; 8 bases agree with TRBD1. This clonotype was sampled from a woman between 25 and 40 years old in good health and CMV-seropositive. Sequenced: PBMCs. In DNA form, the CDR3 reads TGTGCCAGCAGTGTCCGGGACAGGAGCTACGAGCAGTACTTC. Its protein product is CASSVRDRSYEQYF.